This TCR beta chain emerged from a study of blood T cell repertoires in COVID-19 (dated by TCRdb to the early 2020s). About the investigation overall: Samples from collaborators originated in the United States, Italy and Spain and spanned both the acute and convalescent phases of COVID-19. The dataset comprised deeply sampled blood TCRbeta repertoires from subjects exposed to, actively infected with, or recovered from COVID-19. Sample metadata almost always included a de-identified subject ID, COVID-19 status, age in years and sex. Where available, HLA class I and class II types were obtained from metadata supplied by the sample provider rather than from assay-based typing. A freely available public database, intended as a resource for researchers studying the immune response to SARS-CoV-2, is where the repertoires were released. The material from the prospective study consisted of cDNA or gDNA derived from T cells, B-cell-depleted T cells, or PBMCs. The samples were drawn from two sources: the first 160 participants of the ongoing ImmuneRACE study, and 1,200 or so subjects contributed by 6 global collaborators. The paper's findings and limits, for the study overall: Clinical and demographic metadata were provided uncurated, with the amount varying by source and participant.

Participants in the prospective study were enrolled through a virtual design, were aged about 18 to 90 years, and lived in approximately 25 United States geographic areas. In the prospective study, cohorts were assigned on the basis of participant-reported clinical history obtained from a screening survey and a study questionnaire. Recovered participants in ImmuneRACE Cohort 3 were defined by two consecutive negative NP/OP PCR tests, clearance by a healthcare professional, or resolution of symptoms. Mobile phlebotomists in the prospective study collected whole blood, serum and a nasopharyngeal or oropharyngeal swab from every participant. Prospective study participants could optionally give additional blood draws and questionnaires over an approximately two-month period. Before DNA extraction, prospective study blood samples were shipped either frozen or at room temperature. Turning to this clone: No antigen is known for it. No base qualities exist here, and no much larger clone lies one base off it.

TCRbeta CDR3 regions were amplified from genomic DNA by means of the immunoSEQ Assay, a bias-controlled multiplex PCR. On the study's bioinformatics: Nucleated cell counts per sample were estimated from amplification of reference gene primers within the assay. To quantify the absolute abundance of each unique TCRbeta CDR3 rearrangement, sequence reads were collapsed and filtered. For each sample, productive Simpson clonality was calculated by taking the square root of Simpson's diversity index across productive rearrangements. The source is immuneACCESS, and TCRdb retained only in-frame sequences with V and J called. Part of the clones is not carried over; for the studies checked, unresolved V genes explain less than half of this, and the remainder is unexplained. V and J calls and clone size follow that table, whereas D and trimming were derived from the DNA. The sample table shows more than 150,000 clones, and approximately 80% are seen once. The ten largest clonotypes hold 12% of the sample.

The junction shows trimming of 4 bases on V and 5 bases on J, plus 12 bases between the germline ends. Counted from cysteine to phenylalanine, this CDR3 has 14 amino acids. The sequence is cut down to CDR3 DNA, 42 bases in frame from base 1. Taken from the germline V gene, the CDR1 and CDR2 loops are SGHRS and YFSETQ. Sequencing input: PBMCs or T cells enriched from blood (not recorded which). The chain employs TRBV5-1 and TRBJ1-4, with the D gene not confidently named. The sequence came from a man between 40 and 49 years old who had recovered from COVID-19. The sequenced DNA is TGCGCCAGCAGCCCCCAACAGCCGAATGAAAAACTGTTTTTT. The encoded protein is CASSPQQPNEKLFF.